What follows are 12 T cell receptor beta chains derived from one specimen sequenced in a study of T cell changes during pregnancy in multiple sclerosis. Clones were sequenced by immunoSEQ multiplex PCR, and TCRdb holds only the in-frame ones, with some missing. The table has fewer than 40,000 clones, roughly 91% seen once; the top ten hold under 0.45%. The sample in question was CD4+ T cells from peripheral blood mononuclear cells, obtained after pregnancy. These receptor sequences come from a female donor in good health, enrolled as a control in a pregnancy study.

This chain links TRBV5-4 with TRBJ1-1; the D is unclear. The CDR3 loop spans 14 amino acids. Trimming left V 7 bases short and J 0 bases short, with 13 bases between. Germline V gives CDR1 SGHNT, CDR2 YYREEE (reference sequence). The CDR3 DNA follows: TGTGCCAGCTTACGAAGAGGGATGAACACTGAAGCTTTCTTT. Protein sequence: CASLRRGMNTEAFF. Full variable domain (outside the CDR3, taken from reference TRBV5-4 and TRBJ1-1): ETGVTQSPTHLIKTRGQQVTLRCSSQSGHNTVSWYQQALGQGPQFIFQYYREEENGRGNFPPRFSGLQFPNYSSELNVNALELDDSALYLCASLRRGMNTEAFFGQGTRLTVV.

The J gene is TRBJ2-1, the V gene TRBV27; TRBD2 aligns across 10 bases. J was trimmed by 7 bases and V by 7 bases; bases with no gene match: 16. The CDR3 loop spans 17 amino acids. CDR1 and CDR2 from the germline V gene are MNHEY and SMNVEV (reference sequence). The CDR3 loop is CASTDRRALAGRNEQFF. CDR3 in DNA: TGTGCCAGCACCGATCGAAGGGCACTAGCGGGAAGGAATGAGCAGTTCTTC.

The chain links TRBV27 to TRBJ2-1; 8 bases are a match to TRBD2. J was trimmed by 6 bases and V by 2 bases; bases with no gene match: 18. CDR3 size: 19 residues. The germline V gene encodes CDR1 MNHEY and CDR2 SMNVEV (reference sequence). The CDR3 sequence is CASSLKAGVFPDRRNEQFF. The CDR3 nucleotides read TGTGCCAGCAGTTTAAAAGCGGGAGTATTCCCCGACCGCCGCAATGAGCAGTTCTTC.

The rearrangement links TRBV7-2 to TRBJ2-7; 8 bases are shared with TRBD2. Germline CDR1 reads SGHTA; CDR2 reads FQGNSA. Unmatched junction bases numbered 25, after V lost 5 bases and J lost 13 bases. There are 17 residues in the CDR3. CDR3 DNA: TGTGCCAGCAGCACCGCTAGCGGGCTCCAGGGAATTACGAGCAGCTACTTC. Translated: CASSTASGLQGITSSYF.

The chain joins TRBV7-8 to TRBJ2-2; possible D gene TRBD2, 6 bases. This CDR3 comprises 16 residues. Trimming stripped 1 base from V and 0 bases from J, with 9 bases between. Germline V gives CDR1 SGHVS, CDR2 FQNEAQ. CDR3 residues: CASSLVRGANTGELFF. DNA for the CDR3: TGTGCCAGCAGCTTAGTTCGCGGGGCGAACACCGGGGAGCTGTTTTTT.

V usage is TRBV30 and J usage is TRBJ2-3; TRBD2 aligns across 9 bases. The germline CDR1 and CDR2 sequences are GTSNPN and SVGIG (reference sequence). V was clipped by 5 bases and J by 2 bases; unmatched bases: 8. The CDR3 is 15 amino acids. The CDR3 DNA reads TGTGCCTGGTCCGATAGCGGGGGAAACACAGATACGCAGTATTTT. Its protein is CAWSDSGGNTDTQYF. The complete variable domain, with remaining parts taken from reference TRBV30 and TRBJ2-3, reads SQTIHQWPATLVQPVGSPLSLECTVEGTSNPNLYWYRQAAGRGLQLLFYSVGIGQISSEVPQNLSASRPQDRQFILSSKKLLLSDSGFYLCAWSDSGGNTDTQYFGPGTRLTVL.

CDR3 DNA: TGCGCCAGCAGCCAAGAGGGACTAGTAGGAGATACGCAGTATTTT. Protein product: CASSQEGLVGDTQYF. The rearrangement joins TRBV4-3 to TRBJ2-3; the match to TRBD2 covers 8 bases. With V trimmed by 0 bases and J by 5 bases, 4 bases remained unmatched. The V gene's germline CDR1 is LGHNA and CDR2 YSLEER. The CDR3 totals 15 residues.

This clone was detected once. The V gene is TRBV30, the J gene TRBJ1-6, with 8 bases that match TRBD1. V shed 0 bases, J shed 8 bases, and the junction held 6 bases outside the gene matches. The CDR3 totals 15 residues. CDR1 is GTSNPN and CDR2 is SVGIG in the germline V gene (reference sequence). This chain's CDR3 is CAWSVTTGGDSPLHF. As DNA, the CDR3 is TGTGCCTGGAGTGTTACTACAGGGGGTGATTCACCCCTCCACTTT.

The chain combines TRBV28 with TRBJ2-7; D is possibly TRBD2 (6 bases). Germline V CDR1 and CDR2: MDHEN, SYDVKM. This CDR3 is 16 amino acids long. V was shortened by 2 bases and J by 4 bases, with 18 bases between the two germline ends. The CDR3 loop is CASSLITGGTLYEQYF. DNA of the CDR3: TGTGCCAGCAGTTTAATTACCGGGGGAACCTTGTACGAGCAGTACTTC.

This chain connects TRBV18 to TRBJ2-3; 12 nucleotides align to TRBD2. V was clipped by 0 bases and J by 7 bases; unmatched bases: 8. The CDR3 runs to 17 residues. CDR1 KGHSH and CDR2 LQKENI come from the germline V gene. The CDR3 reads CASSPPLAGGPINTQYF. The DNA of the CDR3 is TGTGCCAGCTCACCACCTCTAGCGGGAGGGCCAATAAATACGCAGTATTTT.

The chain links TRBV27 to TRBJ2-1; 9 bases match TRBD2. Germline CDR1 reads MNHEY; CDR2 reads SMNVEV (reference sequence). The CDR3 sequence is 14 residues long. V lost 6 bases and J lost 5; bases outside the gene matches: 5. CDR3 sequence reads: CASSPSGRNNEQFF. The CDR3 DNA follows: TGTGCCAGCAGCCCCAGCGGGAGGAACAATGAGCAGTTCTTC.

As DNA, the CDR3 is TGTGCCTGGGCCTCAGGGGTTTATGGCTACACCTTC. Its translation: CAWASGVYGYTF. This chain uses TRBV30 with TRBJ1-2; possible D gene TRBD1, 6 bases. The V end lost 5 bases, the J end lost 5 bases, and 12 bases lay between the germline ends. Germline CDR1 GTSNPN, CDR2 SVGIG (reference sequence). The CDR3 consists of 12 residues.